A selection of T cell receptor beta chains follows, all from one sample in a study of cytotoxic CD8 clonotypes in ibrutinib-treated CLL. Only in-frame clones appear in the TCRdb table, and some are missing; sequencing was by immunoSEQ multiplex PCR. The table includes about 140,000 clones, under 95% detected once. The sequences come from PBMCs, collected after 12 months of ibrutinib treatment. These receptor sequences come from a human donor with chronic lymphocytic leukemia. CDR3s include the opening cysteine and the closing phenylalanine or tryptophan.

V	length	CDR3
TRBV6-5	15	CASSRGLTSTDTQYF
TRBV29-1	12	CSATGRLDEQFF
TRBV7-2	16	CASSLVGQREWNTQYF
TRBV27	14	CASSFGTSFNEQFF
TRBV6-5	13	CASSRMIHTEAFF
TRBV10-3	13	CATVSGVSTEAFF
TRBV11-2	11	CASSLASGSYF
TRBV7-8	12	CASSLSWHEQYF
TRBV11-3	15	CASSPGASGQETQYF
TRBV27	16	CASSLGTARMNTEAFF
TRBV18	13	CASSPMTTGELFF
TRBV6-6	14	CASTSSDLYTEAFF
TRBV5-1	14	CASSSDRIKGRWYF